Detailed here is one T cell receptor beta chain. Its target is unknown. V lost 3 bases to trimming and J lost 5 bases, with 4 bases between them. This CDR3 contains 10 residues. The V gene's germline CDR1 is SQVTM and CDR2 ANQGSEA. TCR beta was sequenced from blood CD8+ and CD4+ T cells. This entry belongs to a study of CD8 T cells in Susac syndrome. An amount of RNA that ranged from roughly 0.45 to 1 ug was reverse transcribed with random hexamers. It was immunoSEQ multiplex PCR that amplified TCR beta CDR3 across 54 Vbeta and 13 Jbeta. Using its own MiXCR run on the immunoSEQ multiplex PCR reads, TCRdb lists one record per CDR3 protein. The sample has a few hundred thousand distinct CDR3 sequences; approximately 95% are singletons. Study-wide findings and caveats: Only a relatively small number of individuals were included in the TCR sequencing and HLA analysis.

This chain joins TRBV29-1 and TRBJ2-5; D is ambiguous. This TCR derives from a human donor with multiple sclerosis. The sequenced sample was CD4+ T cells from PBMCs. The DNA of the CDR3 is TGCAGCGTTGAGTCGGAGACCCAGTACTTC. Encoded protein: CSVESETQYF.